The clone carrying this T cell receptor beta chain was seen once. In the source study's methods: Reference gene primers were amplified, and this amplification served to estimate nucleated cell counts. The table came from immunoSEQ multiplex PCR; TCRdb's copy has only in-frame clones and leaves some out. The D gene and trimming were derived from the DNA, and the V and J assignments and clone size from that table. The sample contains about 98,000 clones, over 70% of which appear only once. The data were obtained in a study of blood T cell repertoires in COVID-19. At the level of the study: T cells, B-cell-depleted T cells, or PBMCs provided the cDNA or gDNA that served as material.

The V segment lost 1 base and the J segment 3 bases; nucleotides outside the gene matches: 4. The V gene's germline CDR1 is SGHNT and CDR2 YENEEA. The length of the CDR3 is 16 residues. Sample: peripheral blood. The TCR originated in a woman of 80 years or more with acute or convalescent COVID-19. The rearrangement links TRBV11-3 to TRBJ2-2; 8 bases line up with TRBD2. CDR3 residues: CASSLAAGEYTGELFF. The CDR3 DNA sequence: TGTGCCAGCAGCTTAGCAGCGGGGGAATACACCGGGGAGCTGTTTTTT. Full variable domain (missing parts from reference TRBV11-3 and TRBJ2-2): EAGVVQSPRYKIIEKKQPVAFWCNPISGHNTLYWYLQNLGQGPELLIRYENEEAVDDSQLPKDRFSAERLKGVDSTLKIQPAELGDSAVYLCASSLAAGEYTGELFFGEGSRLTVL.